This T cell receptor (beta chain) is drawn from a study of CD8 T cells in Susac syndrome. Worth noting for this clonotype: Its antigen is unidentified.

There are 16 residues in the CDR3. V was clipped by 1 base and J by 8 bases, with 17 bases between them. CDR1 MGHDK and CDR2 SYGVNS come from the germline V gene. The authors sequenced TCR beta from blood CD8+ and CD4+ T cells. TEMRA cells were FACS-enriched, and CD8+ and CD4+ T cells were isolated negatively. Random hexamers were used to reverse transcribe an amount of about 0.45 to 1 ug RNA. The CDR3 of TCR beta was amplified by immunoSEQ multiplex PCR across 54 Vbeta and 13 Jbeta. TCRdb re-called the immunoSEQ multiplex PCR reads through MiXCR, storing one row per CDR3 protein. The sample shows about 210,000 distinct CDR3 sequences, about 95% of them seen only once. General observations from the study: The authors acknowledged that the study's TCR sequencing and HLA analysis involved relatively few individuals.

The TCR comes from a human donor with multiple sclerosis. Sequencing was carried out using CD4+ T cells from PBMCs. The genes are TRBV25-1 and TRBJ1-4, with D possibly matching TRBD1 (5 bases). The CDR3 reads CASSEFTVARGEKLFF. The CDR3 DNA reads TGTGCCAGCAGTGAATTTACCGTCGCCCGGGGGGAAAAACTGTTTTTT.